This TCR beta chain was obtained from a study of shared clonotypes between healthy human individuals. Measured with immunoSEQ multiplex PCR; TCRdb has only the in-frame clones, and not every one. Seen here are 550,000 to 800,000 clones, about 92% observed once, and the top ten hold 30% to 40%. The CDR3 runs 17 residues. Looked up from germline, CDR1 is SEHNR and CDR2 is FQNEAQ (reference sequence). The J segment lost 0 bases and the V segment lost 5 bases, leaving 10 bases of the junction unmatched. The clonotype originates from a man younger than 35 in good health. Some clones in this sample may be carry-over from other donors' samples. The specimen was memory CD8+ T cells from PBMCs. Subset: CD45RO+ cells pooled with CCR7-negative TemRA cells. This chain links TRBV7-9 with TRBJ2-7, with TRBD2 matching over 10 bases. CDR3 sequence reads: CASSRTSGEQGSYEQYF. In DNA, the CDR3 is TGTGCCAGCAGCAGGACTAGCGGAGAACAGGGCTCCTACGAGCAGTACTTC.